This T cell receptor (beta chain) was sequenced for a study of cytomegalovirus exposure and HLA in healthy donors. The study, taken as a whole, reports: In a later analysis, TCR beta V- and J-gene trimming was associated with a missense DCLRE1C variant. DRB1 showed the most TCR associations and HLA-C the fewest in a later analysis, as rates varied by HLA locus.

Researchers ran the PCR with 60 Vbeta and 13 Jbeta primers. Original analysis: It was a later analysis that counted about 80 million unique TCR beta chains, of which some 9.9 million were shared. TCRdb keeps only in-frame clones here, not all; method: immunoSEQ multiplex PCR. Clone size and the V and J calls come from that table; the DNA yielded D and trimming. The sample lists 120,000 or so clones, 73% occurring once. Points on this clone: Its antigen is not known.

Donors sampled were nominally healthy, though unrecorded immune exposures were likely. The sequenced material came from PBMCs. The TCR originated in a woman in her 40s in good health and CMV-seronegative.

CDR3 coding DNA: TGCGCCAGCAGCTTAGCGGGGGGGGCCTACAATGAGCAGTTCTTC. It yields the protein CASSLAGGAYNEQFF. J is TRBJ2-1 and V is TRBV5-1; 10 nucleotides agree with TRBD2. V was clipped by 2 bases and J by 2 bases; unmatched bases: 1. The CDR3 extends over 15 amino acids. Germline V gene lookup returns CDR1 SGHRS and CDR2 YFSETQ.